This is a list of T cell receptor beta chains from one sample in a study of identical twins. TCRdb passed the 5' RACE reads through MiXCR, listing each CDR3 protein once. In the table there are approximately 220,000 distinct CDR3 sequences, approximately 9% of which are singletons. Material for sequencing was memory (CD45RO+) T cells sorted from blood. The receptors here all came from a young woman in good health. Each CDR3 is given with its conserved first and last residue. The order of the fields is clone size, J gene, V gene, D gene, CDR3 DNA, CDR3 protein. The D gene is left open where the match is weak. The size entry is marked missing in some rows and otherwise reads once, few, many or a size class.

many TRBJ2-1 TRBV20-1 TRBD2 TGCAGTGCCCTCGCACTAGCGGGGGGTACAAATGAGCAGTTCTTC CSALALAGGTNEQFF
. TRBJ2-2 TRBV6-5 TRBD2 TGTGCCAGCAGTTCCCCTAGCGGGAGAAGGACCGGGGAGCTGTTTTTT CASSSPSGRRTGELFF
. TRBJ2-7 TRBV5-1 . TGCGCCAGCAGCGGCTCGGGACTCCGGTCCTACGAGCAGTACTTC CASSGSGLRSYEQYF
few TRBJ2-7 TRBV4-2 . TGTGCCAGCAGCCATCAAACGGCAACTAGCTATAGTTCCTACGAGCAGTACTTC CASSHQTATSYSSYEQYF
few TRBJ2-7 TRBV5-1 . TGCGCCAGCAGCCCAGGGGGGTATTCCTACGAGCAGTACTTC CASSPGGYSYEQYF
. TRBJ2-7 TRBV20-1 TRBD1 TGCAGTGCTGAGAGGACAGGGAGGAACGAGCAGTACTTC CSAERTGRNEQYF
few TRBJ1-1 TRBV7-9 . TGTGCCAGTTCACAGGTGAACACTGAAGCTTTCTTT CASSQVNTEAFF
few TRBJ1-2 TRBV5-1 . TGCGCCAGCAGCACAGCCGAAGGGAATGGCTACACCTTC CASSTAEGNGYTF
once TRBJ2-3 TRBV11-2 TRBD2 TGTGCCAGCAGCCCCCTGGGCGGGAGGGTCCCAGATACGCAGTATTTT CASSPLGGRVPDTQYF
few TRBJ2-7 TRBV27 . TGTGCCAGCAGTTTTCAGGGGCAGCGGCAGTACTTC CASSFQGQRQYF
many TRBJ2-5 TRBV12-3/TRBV12-4 TRBD1 TGTGCCAGCAGTTTGGCAGGGGGCCGGATAGAGACCCAGTACTTC CASSLAGGRIETQYF
. TRBJ2-5 TRBV20-1 TRBD2 TGCAGTGCTCCGACTAGCGGAGGGACCCAGTACTTC CSAPTSGGTQYF
many TRBJ2-7 TRBV12-3/TRBV12-4 . TGTGCCAGCAGTTTGCACGGATCCTACGAGCAGTACTTC CASSLHGSYEQYF
. TRBJ2-6 TRBV12-3/TRBV12-4 . TGTGCCACCGGGGTATCTGGGGCCAACGTCCTGACTTTC CATGVSGANVLTF
. TRBJ2-1 TRBV7-9 . TGTGCCAGCAGCCCCCGAGGGATCGGGGGCAATGAGCAGTTCTTC CASSPRGIGGNEQFF
. TRBJ2-3 TRBV3-1 TRBD2 TGTGCCAGCAGCGCCCATCGGGGGGTTGGGGTCACAGATACGCAGTATTTT CASSAHRGVGVTDTQYF
. TRBJ2-7 TRBV20-1 TRBD2 TGCAGTGCTAGGTCCGGGGGGGCCTACGAGCAGTACTTC CSARSGGAYEQYF
. TRBJ2-1 TRBV6-1 TRBD2 TGTGCCAGCAGTGTAACTAGCGGGTACAATGAGCAGTTCTTC CASSVTSGYNEQFF
few TRBJ2-1 TRBV11-2 . TGTGCCAGCACTTCAAGACGGTTGGGGGAAGGTGATGAGCAGTTCTTC CASTSRRLGEGDEQFF
. TRBJ2-1 TRBV5-5 . TGTGCCAGCAGCGCCCAGACTAGATTAGGTGAGCAGTTCTTC CASSAQTRLGEQFF
few TRBJ2-3 TRBV18 TRBD2 TGTGCCAGCTCACCGACTAGCGGGGGAGGAGATACGCAGTATTTT CASSPTSGGGDTQYF
. TRBJ2-3 TRBV20-1 TRBD2 TGCAGTGCTAGGGGCGGGAGGGCCCCAGATACGCAGTATTTT CSARGGRAPDTQYF
. TRBJ1-1 TRBV11-3 TRBD1 TGTGCCAGCAGCTTAGGGACCGGGACAGCCAACACTGAAGCTTTCTTT CASSLGTGTANTEAFF
few TRBJ2-5 TRBV9 TRBD1 TGTGCCAGCAGCCGTAACACGGGACAGGGACGAGAGACCCAGTACTTC CASSRNTGQGRETQYF
. TRBJ1-6 TRBV18 . TGTGCCAGCTCAACCAGGGATTCACCCCTCCACTTT CASSTRDSPLHF
few TRBJ2-2 TRBV7-7 . TGTGCCAGCAGTAGCCGGGCCTACTCCGATCCCGGGGAGCTGTTTTTT CASSSRAYSDPGELFF
many TRBJ1-1 TRBV7-9 . TGTGCCAGCAGCTTAGGAGCCGGGGCCCGTGAAGCTTTCTTT CASSLGAGAREAFF
many TRBJ2-1 TRBV24-1 TRBD1 TGTGCCACCAGTGGGGTAGGGGGCGATGAGCAGTTCTTC CATSGVGGDEQFF
few TRBJ1-1 TRBV15 TRBD1 TGTGCCACCAGCAGAGATGGGGACAGGGGGGATGAAGCTTTCTTT CATSRDGDRGDEAFF